This T cell receptor (beta chain) was observed in a study of shared clonotypes between healthy human individuals. General study points: Few donors limited the genetic and exposure-history diversity represented. Only blood samples were collected, and tissue repertoires likely differ.

Method: immunoSEQ multiplex PCR; TCRdb's copy keeps in-frame clones and lacks some. The profile covers over a million clones, with 70% to 80% appearing a single time and 0.5% to 0.65% taken by the ten largest. There are 15 residues in the CDR3. Germline CDR1 and CDR2: SGHNT and YYREEE (reference sequence). The trim removed 2 bases at V and 8 bases at J, leaving 8 bases unmatched. Comment on this clone: No antigen is known for it.

The sequencing input was memory CD4+ T cells from PBMCs. Noted subset: CD45RA-negative fraction. This sequence was found in a man between 18 and 29 years old in good health. Some clones in this sample may be carry-over from other donors' samples. The J gene is TRBJ2-1, the V gene TRBV5-4, with TRBD2 matching 9 bases. CDR3 nucleotides: TGTGCCAGCAGCTTCGGCCCTAGCGGGGTCTATGAGCAGTTCTTC. This gives the protein CASSFGPSGVYEQFF.